Listed here are 8 T cell receptor beta chains from one sample, sequenced in a study of blood T cell repertoires in COVID-19. Method: immunoSEQ multiplex PCR; TCRdb's copy keeps in-frame clones and lacks some. The table has 250,000 to 300,000 clones, almost 85% seen once; the top ten hold about 5.1%. Sequencing was performed on peripheral blood. The receptors originated from a man aged 50 to 59 with active or convalescent COVID-19.

V is TRBV30 and J is TRBJ1-2; 7 positions agree with TRBD1. V shed 2 bases, J shed 2 bases, and the junction held 2 bases outside the gene matches. This CDR3 has 13 residues. Germline V gives CDR1 GTSNPN, CDR2 SVGIG (reference sequence). CDR3 nucleotide sequence: TGTGCCTGGAGTACAGGGGTGAACTATGGCTACACCTTC. Protein sequence: CAWSTGVNYGYTF. Supplemented by reference TRBV30 and TRBJ1-2, the full variable domain reads SQTIHQWPATLVQPVGSPLSLECTVEGTSNPNLYWYRQAAGRGLQLLFYSVGIGQISSEVPQNLSASRPQDRQFILSSKKLLLSDSGFYLCAWSTGVNYGYTFGSGTRLTVV.

The chain carries TRBV6-6 and TRBJ2-3; D possibly corresponds to TRBD1 (5 bases). The CDR3 is 12 residues long. Deletions cut 5 bases from V and 2 bases from J, with 5 bases between. Germline CDR1 is MNHNY and CDR2 is SVGAGI (reference sequence). CDR3 sequence reads: CASSGHTDTQYF. The CDR3 DNA sequence: TGTGCCAGCAGTGGACACACAGATACGCAGTATTTT.

The sample holds one count of this clone. The chain has TRBV29-1 and TRBJ2-7; 12 nucleotides match TRBD1. J gave up 3 bases and V 4 bases, and 10 bases lay outside the gene matches. There are 16 residues in the CDR3. The germline gives CDR1 SQVTM, CDR2 ANQGSEA. This CDR3 reads CSVAHPGQGAVYEQYF. As DNA, the CDR3 is TGCAGCGTTGCGCACCCGGGACAGGGGGCAGTCTACGAGCAGTACTTC.

The chain carries TRBV19 and TRBJ2-5, with a weak D call TRBD2 (7 bases). V was cut by 0 bases and J by 5 bases, with 16 bases left in between. The germline V gene encodes CDR1 LNHDA and CDR2 SQIVND (reference sequence). This CDR3 spans 16 amino acids. DNA for the CDR3: TGTGCCAGTAGTATAGAAAGCCCGGGGGGCAGGGAGACCCAGTACTTC. It specifies CASSIESPGGRETQYF.

This clone was seen a single time. CDR3 amino acids: CASSPGTLSYEQYF. CDR3 DNA: TGTGCCAGCAGCCCCGGGACACTAAGCTACGAGCAGTACTTC. The chain couples TRBV5-6 to TRBJ2-7; possible D gene TRBD1, 6 bases. The CDR3 spans 14 residues. Germline CDR1 reads SGHDT; CDR2 reads YYEEEE. Trimming shortened V by 4 bases and J by 3 bases, and 14 bases separated the two germline ends.

This clone was picked up one time. The rearrangement uses TRBV13 and TRBJ2-3; unclear D gene. The CDR3 has 15 amino acids. Germline loops: CDR1 PRHDT, CDR2 FYEKMQ (reference sequence). The V gene lost 1 base and the J gene lost 1 base, with 9 bases spanning the gap. CDR3 residues: CASSLVAGRTDTQYF. The CDR3 DNA sequence: TGTGCCAGCAGCTTAGTTGCAGGCCGCACAGATACGCAGTATTTT.

In DNA, the CDR3 is TGTGCCTGGAGGGCTCAGGGGCCAGCTTTCTTT. Its protein is CAWRAQGPAFF. V usage is TRBV30 and J usage is TRBJ1-1, with D possibly matching TRBD1 (6 bases). Per germline, CDR1 GTSNPN and CDR2 SVGIG (reference sequence). The V end was cut by 3 bases, the J end by 10 bases, with 12 bases between. The CDR3 is 11 amino acids.

The chain joins TRBV28 to TRBJ2-1; 11 bases map to TRBD2. This CDR3 has 18 amino acids. Trimming took 6 bases from V and 6 from J; bases not matched to a gene: 16. The germline V gene has CDR1 MDHEN and CDR2 SYDVKM. The CDR3 sequence is CASRLRRSLAGVGNEQFF. Written as DNA, the CDR3 is TGTGCCAGCAGGCTCCGTCGGTCACTAGCGGGAGTGGGCAATGAGCAGTTCTTC.